These 22 T cell receptor beta chains came from one sample sequenced in a study of glioma-infiltrating T cells (TCRdb year 2016). This sample was sequenced with an Illumina MiSeq. TCR alpha and beta CDR3 regions were amplified with the iRepertoire nested amplicon-rescue multiplex PCR (arm-PCR) platform from RNA. TCRdb itself trimmed the public reads at Q25 with fastp, ran MiXCR and retained productive beta chains. Each CDR3 protein appears once, grouped with its most common genes and DNA. Recorded for this sample are approximately 90,000 distinct CDR3 sequences; about 25% of them occurred a single time. Of the sample, more than 6.5% falls within the top ten clones. Sequencing was performed on glioma tissue, nonneoplastic brain tissue, or PBMCs (not recorded which). The origin of the receptors is a human donor with low-grade glioma or glioblastoma, undergoing nonglioma brain surgery, or in good health (not recorded which).

This clonotype was seen at least ten times. The V and J genes are TRBV2 and TRBJ2-1; 10 bases match TRBD2. Germline CDR1 SNHLY, CDR2 FYNNEI. The CDR3 has 13 residues. The trim removed 10 bases at V and 3 bases at J, leaving 3 bases unmatched. CDR3: CAISSGGYNEQFF. The CDR3, as DNA: TGTGCCATCTCTAGCGGGGGCTACAATGAGCAGTTCTTC.

At least ten counts were recorded for this clonotype. V usage is TRBV28 and J usage is TRBJ1-2; D ambiguous. CDR3 size: 12 residues. The germline V gene has CDR1 MDHEN and CDR2 SYDVKM. Deletions cut 8 bases from V and 5 bases from J, with 12 bases between. The CDR3 here is CASLRRQYGYTF. The CDR3 DNA reads TGTGCCAGCCTGAGACGGCAATATGGCTACACCTTC.

In regard to this clonotype: This CDR3 is missing its conserved last phenylalanine or tryptophan, likely due to a read error. The chain is built from TRBV20-1 and TRBJ2-1; no clear D. The J call may be in error: the DNA end matches TRBJ2-7 better. CDR3 size: 11 residues. Germline CDR1 is DFQATT and CDR2 is SNEGSKA (reference sequence). The CDR3 region has the DNA TGCAGTGCCACGACCGCGTATGAGCAGTACTTA. Amino acids: CSATTAYEQYL.

Notes on this clonotype: One end of the junction is discordant with germline, which a read error may explain. The rearrangement uses TRBV27 and TRBJ2-7; D possibly corresponds to TRBD1 (5 bases). Germline V lookup: CDR1 MNHEY, CDR2 SMNVEV (reference sequence). CDR3 size: 17 residues. CDR3 sequence reads: CASSPTVLKSSYNEQYF. The CDR3 DNA reads as TGTGCTAGCAGTCCGACAGTCTTAAAAAGCTCCTACAATGAGCAGTACTTC.

This clonotype was seen ten or more times. This rearrangement joins TRBV6-1 to TRBJ1-2; D is uncertain. This CDR3 has 15 amino acids. Per the germline V gene, CDR1 is MNHNS and CDR2 is SASEGT. With 4 bases removed from V and 7 bases from J, the gap between germline ends came to 19 bases. The DNA for the CDR3 is TGTGCCAGCAGTGTCATCCCAGGTATCGGAGGTGGCTACACCTTC. This gives the protein CASSVIPGIGGGYTF.

The chain uses TRBV12-3 or TRBV12-4 and TRBJ2-7; D possibly corresponds to TRBD1 (5 bases). The CDR3 has 12 residues. Trimming removed 3 bases from V and 6 bases from J, with 9 bases in between. The CDR3 reads CASSLGPAEQYF. CDR3 nucleotide sequence: TGTGCCAGCAGTTTGGGGCCCGCCGAGCAGTACTTC.

This clonotype showed up many times. The chain recombines TRBV18 with TRBJ2-5; TRBD1 agrees at 7 bases. Germline lookup yields CDR1 KGHSH and CDR2 LQKENI. The CDR3 runs 13 residues. The ends lost 8 bases at V and 2 bases at J; junction bases unmatched: 5. CDR3 coding DNA: TGTGCCAGCGCTCCGGGACAGCAAGAGACCCAGTACTTC. This gives the protein CASAPGQQETQYF.

A word on this clonotype: A clone one base away is much larger, so this may be a read error. This sequence joins TRBV18 and TRBJ2-3, with TRBD1 matching 7 bases. Germline V gene sequence: CDR1 KGHSH, CDR2 LQKENI. The CDR3 consists of 18 residues. The CDR3 bases are TGTGCCAGCGGGGGACAGACTGGATCCCTCCTGGACCCAGATACGAAGTATTTT. It translates to CASGGQTGSLLDPDTKYF. The variable domain in full, with the rest retrieved from reference TRBV18 and TRBJ2-3, is NAGVMQNPRHLVRRRGQEARLRCSPMKGHSHVYWYRQLPEEGLKFMVYLQKENIIDESGMPKERFSAEFPKEGPSILRIQQVVRGDSAAYFCASGGQTGSLLDPDTKYFGPGTRLTVL.

This clonotype appeared many times. The chain couples TRBV28 to TRBJ2-5; weak D call: TRBD1 (6 bases). CDR1 MDHEN and CDR2 SYDVKM come from the germline V gene. There are 14 residues in the CDR3. V gave up 2 bases and J gave up 0 bases, with 7 bases separating them. Here the CDR3 DNA reads TGTGCCAGCAGTTTAGGACAGAACCAAGAGACCCAGTACTTC. This gives the protein CASSLGQNQETQYF. Based on the CDR3 plus reference TRBV28 and TRBJ2-5, the full variable domain is DVKVTQSSRYLVKRTGEKVFLECVQDMDHENMFWYRQDPGLGLRLIYFSYDVKMKEKGDIPEGYSVSREKKERFSLILESASTNQTSMYLCASSLGQNQETQYFGPGTRLLVL.

The sample holds many counts of this clonotype. The rearrangement links TRBV19 to TRBJ1-5; D unresolved. CDR3 size: 15 residues. Trimming took off 7 bases at V and 0 bases at J, with 13 bases between the two ends. Germline V gene lookup returns CDR1 LNHDA and CDR2 SQIVND (reference sequence). CDR3 residues: CASTYGRNSNQPQHF. The CDR3 nucleotides are TGTGCCAGTACCTATGGTAGGAATAGCAATCAGCCCCAGCATTTT.

This clonotype has ten or more counts. The chain employs TRBV7-2 and TRBJ2-3; no clear D. This CDR3 region has 13 residues. Germline V gene data show CDR1 as SGHTA and CDR2 as FQGNSA. Trimming took off 5 bases at V and 0 bases at J, with 6 bases between the two ends. The CDR3 protein is CASSTYSTDTQYF. CDR3 bases: TGTGCCAGCAGCACGTACAGCACAGATACGCAGTATTTT. The full variable domain, in which reference TRBV7-2 and TRBJ2-3 provide the parts outside the CDR3, is GAGVSQSPSNKVTEKGKDVELRCDPISGHTALYWYRQSLGQGLEFLIYFQGNSAPDKSGLPSDRFSAERTGGSVSTLTIQRTQQEDSAVYLCASSTYSTDTQYFGPGTRLTVL.

This clonotype appeared many times. The chain links TRBV19 to TRBJ1-2; D unclear. CDR3 length equals 13 residues. V was shortened by 6 bases and J by 0 bases, with 8 bases between the two germline ends. Germline V gene sequence: CDR1 LNHDA, CDR2 SQIVND (reference sequence). The CDR3 nucleotides read TGTGCCAGTAGCCGGACTGCTAACTATGGCTACACCTTC. It is translated as CASSRTANYGYTF.

This clonotype was picked up many times. The chain has TRBV4-1 and TRBJ2-3; 8 bases map to TRBD1. V lost 4 bases and J lost 10; bases outside the gene matches: 16. This CDR3 contains 16 residues. Germline CDR1 and CDR2: MGHRA and YSYEKL. In DNA form, the CDR3 reads TGCGCCAGCAGCCTGTCGCAGGCCAGGGGGCCCCAACCGCAGTATTTT. The encoded protein is CASSLSQARGPQPQYF.

This clonotype turned up a few times. The V and J genes are TRBV14 and TRBJ2-2; 10 positions match TRBD2. With 3 bases clipped from V and 2 bases from J, the junction kept 6 bases outside the gene matches. The germline gives CDR1 SGHDN, CDR2 FVKESK. The CDR3 totals 17 residues. CDR3 loop: CASSHHRLAGNTGELFF. CDR3 DNA: TGTGCCAGCAGCCACCATCGACTAGCGGGCAACACCGGGGAGCTGTTTTTT.

This clonotype was seen ten or more times. This rearrangement joins TRBV10-2 to TRBJ1-2; D remains ambiguous. The CDR3 is 11 amino acids. Germline CDR1 reads WSHSY; CDR2 reads SAAADI. V was shortened by 6 bases and J by 6 bases, with 8 bases between the two germline ends. CDR3 in DNA: TGCGCCAGCAGCACGACAAATGGCTACACCTTC. This gives the protein CASSTTNGYTF.

The chain recombines TRBV12-3 or TRBV12-4 with TRBJ2-3, with 13 positions matching TRBD2. V shed 5 bases, J shed 2 bases, and the junction held 10 bases outside the gene matches. The CDR3 totals 18 residues. DNA of the CDR3: TGTGCCAGCAGTCGACAAGAACTAGCGGGAGGGGACACAGATACGCAGTATTTT. As protein: CASSRQELAGGDTDTQYF.

Ten or more counts support this clonotype. The chain couples TRBV28 to TRBJ2-1; tentative D call: TRBD1 (7 bases). CDR1 is MDHEN and CDR2 is SYDVKM in the germline V gene. The CDR3 sequence is 15 residues long. V dropped 7 bases and J dropped 7 bases, with 20 bases sitting between them. The CDR3 loop is CASNPSRGAINEQFF. CDR3 sequence (DNA): TGTGCCAGCAATCCCAGCAGGGGGGCAATAAATGAGCAGTTCTTC.

The chain recombines TRBV12-3 or TRBV12-4 with TRBJ1-6, with 7 bases identical to TRBD1. V was clipped by 5 bases and J by 13 bases; unmatched bases: 11. This CDR3 has 14 amino acids. This CDR3 is CASSPGTARSPLHF. The CDR3 nucleotides read TGTGCCAGCAGTCCCGGGACAGCGCGGTCTCCCCTCCACTTT.

In the case of this clonotype: Likely a read error: the CDR3 ends without its conserved phenylalanine or tryptophan. Written as DNA, the CDR3 is TGTGCCAGCAGCTTCTCGGGGAGCACAGATACGCAGTATTCT. Translation: CASSFSGSTDTQYS. V and J are TRBV11-2 and TRBJ2-3, with D tentatively TRBD2 (5 bases). The CDR3 is 14 residues long. The germline V gene encodes CDR1 SGHAT and CDR2 FQNNGV. V lost 3 bases, J lost 0 bases, and 7 bases lay in between.

The DNA of the CDR3 is TGTGCCAGCAGCTCCGCACGTGGCGAGCAGTACTTC. Translation gives CASSSARGEQYF. The rearrangement joins TRBV5-6 to TRBJ2-7; no reliable D call. The CDR3 runs 12 residues. Trimming cost V 3 bases and J 6 bases, with 10 bases left between them. The germline V gene has CDR1 SGHDT and CDR2 YYEEEE.

This clonotype has at least ten counts. One end of the junction varies from germline; a read error may be responsible. The genes are TRBV15 and TRBJ2-3, with TRBD1 matching over 9 bases. CDR1 and CDR2 from the germline V gene are LNHNV and YYDKDF (reference sequence). The CDR3 spans 14 residues. The CDR3 is CTTSRGTGSDTQYF. CDR3 DNA: TGTACCACCAGCAGAGGGACAGGGTCAGATACGCAGTATTTT.

This clonotype came up once. A junction boundary mismatches the germline segment, possibly from a read error. The chain combines TRBV2 with TRBJ1-1, with TRBD1 matching over 8 bases. CDR1 and CDR2 from the germline V gene are SNHLY and FYNNEI. The CDR3 runs to 14 residues. The CDR3 region has the DNA TGTGCCAGCAGAATGACAGGGGTGCTGACTGGAGCTTTCTTT. This sequence encodes CASRMTGVLTGAFF.